This T cell receptor (beta chain) originates from a study of T-cell reconstitution after alpha-beta-depleted transplantation in children. This clonotype was counted many times. Library preparation (for TCRbeta) was performed with unique molecular identifiers. TCRdb reprocessed the PCR reads via MiXCR and lists one record per CDR3 protein. This sample has over 400,000 distinct CDR3 sequences, with under 15% found just once. Sequencing used PBMCs from the stem cell graft donor, obtained from the stem cell graft. The sequence was collected from a human donor who donated a stem cell graft to a child with combined immunodeficiency.

CDR3 in DNA: TGCAGTGCTAGAGACCCCGGGACATCTCTCTACGAGCAGTACTTC. This gives the protein CSARDPGTSLYEQYF. This chain joins TRBV20-1 and TRBJ2-7; TRBD1 might be the D (6 bases). The ends were cut back, 0 bases at V and 3 bases at J, with 15 bases in the middle. This CDR3 has 15 amino acids. Looked up from germline, CDR1 is DFQATT and CDR2 is SNEGSKA (reference sequence).